These T cell receptor beta chains were read from a single sample in a study of CD8 T cells in ankylosing spondylitis. TCRdb ran MiXCR on the 5' RACE reads and lists one entry per CDR3 protein. The data contain around 770,000 distinct CDR3 sequences, around 17% of them singletons. Sequencing used blood, either unsorted or a sorted T cell fraction (not recorded which). These receptors were taken from a male donor with ankylosing spondylitis. CDR3s include the opening cysteine and the closing phenylalanine or tryptophan. A D gene is named only where the DNA matches it firmly. Size tells how often a clone was seen (once, few, many) or the class of an expanded clone, and some rows leave it out.

j_call d_call v_call clone_size cdr3_aa cdr3_nt
TRBJ2-7 TRBD2 TRBV20-1 NA CSASLAEYEQYF TGCAGTGCTAGTCTAGCGGAGTACGAGCAGTACTTC
TRBJ1-3 NA TRBV20-1 few CSARSPYRGLSGNTIYF TGCAGTGCTAGAAGTCCTTACCGGGGTCTCTCTGGAAACACCATATATTTT
TRBJ1-2 NA TRBV12-3/TRBV12-4 few CASSFSGARAGNYGYTF TGTGCCAGCAGTTTTTCGGGCGCTAGGGCAGGGAACTATGGCTACACCTTC
TRBJ2-7 NA TRBV9 few CASSVGEGVYYEQYF TGTGCCAGCAGCGTAGGGGAGGGGGTCTACTACGAGCAGTACTTC
TRBJ2-3 TRBD2 TRBV12-3/TRBV12-4 many CASNNYGGNTDTQYF TGTGCCAGCAACAATTACGGGGGGAACACAGATACGCAGTATTTT
TRBJ2-7 NA TRBV5-1 NA CASSFEGAEQYF TGCGCCAGCAGCTTTGAGGGAGCCGAGCAGTACTTC
TRBJ1-2 NA TRBV2 NA CASSAQPNYGYTF TGTGCCAGCAGTGCCCAGCCTAACTATGGCTACACCTTC
TRBJ2-2 TRBD1 TRBV5-1 NA CASSLEGARTGELFF TGCGCCAGCAGCTTGGAGGGGGCGCGAACCGGGGAGCTGTTTTTT
TRBJ2-7 TRBD1 TRBV28 few CASSPSLGDRGAYEQYF TGTGCCAGCAGTCCGAGCCTCGGGGACAGGGGTGCCTACGAGCAGTACTTC
TRBJ1-1 NA TRBV5-1 few CASSLSPPGQNTEAFF TGCGCCAGCAGCTTGTCCCCCCCGGGTCAAAACACTGAAGCTTTCTTT
TRBJ2-7 TRBD2 TRBV11-1 NA CASTFYAGLAGEFPYEQYF TGTGCCAGCACCTTCTACGCGGGACTAGCGGGAGAATTTCCCTACGAGCAGTACTTC
TRBJ2-1 NA TRBV7-2 few CASSWDKGPPYEQFF TGTGCCAGCAGCTGGGACAAGGGCCCTCCCTATGAGCAGTTCTTC
TRBJ2-7 TRBD1 TRBV29-1 many CSVETRDREFKQYF TGCAGCGTTGAAACCCGGGACAGGGAATTTAAGCAGTACTTC
TRBJ2-7 NA TRBV7-6 NA CASSRAVSYEQYF TGTGCCAGCAGCCGGGCAGTAAGCTACGAGCAGTACTTC
TRBJ2-7 TRBD2 TRBV6-1 NA CASSVAGVRSFEQYF TGTGCCAGCAGTGTCGCGGGGGTTCGGAGCTTCGAGCAGTACTTC
TRBJ1-4 NA TRBV6-1 NA CASTHDPNEKLFF TGTGCCAGCACACATGATCCGAATGAAAAACTGTTTTTT
TRBJ1-1 NA TRBV2 few CASSPRREGGARTEAFF TGTGCCAGCAGTCCCCGGCGAGAGGGGGGCGCAAGAACTGAAGCTTTCTTT
TRBJ1-5 TRBD1 TRBV4-2 NA CASSQEGQYSNQPQHF TGTGCCAGCAGCCAAGAGGGACAGTATAGCAATCAGCCCCAGCATTTT
TRBJ2-7 NA TRBV12-3/TRBV12-4 few CASRPITGFSEQYF TGTGCCAGCAGACCGATAACAGGGTTCTCCGAGCAGTACTTC
TRBJ1-4 NA TRBV20-1 few CSAAGPTNEKLFF TGCAGTGCAGCAGGGCCAACTAATGAAAAACTGTTTTTT
TRBJ1-1 NA TRBV4-1 few CASSQEGLAAEAFF TGCGCCAGCAGCCAAGAAGGGCTAGCGGCGGAAGCTTTCTTT
TRBJ1-1 NA TRBV30 NA CAWTKGNTEAFF TGTGCCTGGACCAAAGGGAACACTGAAGCTTTCTTT
TRBJ1-3 NA TRBV4-3 few CASSQVVTYGNTIYF TGCGCCAGCAGCCAAGTCGTGACGTATGGAAACACCATATATTTT
TRBJ2-1 TRBD2 TRBV6-1 few CASSIPLAGGYNEQFF TGTGCCAGCAGTATCCCTCTAGCGGGAGGCTACAATGAGCAGTTCTTC
TRBJ1-5 NA TRBV15 few CATSRDRHGAGSLLSNQPQHF TGTGCCACCAGCAGAGATCGGCACGGGGCAGGTTCCCTCCTGAGCAATCAGCCCCAGCATTTT
TRBJ2-7 TRBD2 TRBV7-2 few CASSLTSGSLYEQYF TGTGCCAGCAGCTTAACTAGCGGGAGTTTGTACGAGCAGTACTTC
TRBJ1-5 NA TRBV6-1 few CASREPAPGAEPQHF TGTGCCAGCAGGGAACCGGCGCCCGGGGCGGAGCCCCAGCATTTT
TRBJ1-3 NA TRBV12-3/TRBV12-4 few CASSTNAGNTIYF TGTGCCAGCAGTACTAATGCTGGAAACACCATATATTTT
TRBJ1-2 NA TRBV6-1 NA CASSAFLTRDIYGYTF TGTGCCAGCAGCGCATTCCTAACCCGGGACATCTATGGCTACACCTTC
TRBJ1-1 NA TRBV25-1 few CASSARRSGDTEAFF TGTGCCAGCAGTGCTAGACGGAGCGGGGACACTGAAGCTTTCTTT
TRBJ2-5 NA TRBV7-2 NA CASSSLTRAATQYF TGTGCCAGCAGCTCTCTTACTAGAGCCGCGACCCAGTACTTC
TRBJ2-7 NA TRBV14 NA CASSQTRGLSSSYEQYF TGTGCCAGCAGCCAAACTAGGGGCTTATCCAGCTCCTACGAGCAGTACTTC
TRBJ2-7 TRBD1 TRBV14 few CASSRGPGQGPYEQYF TGTGCCAGCAGCCGAGGCCCGGGACAGGGACCCTACGAGCAGTACTTC
TRBJ2-1 NA TRBV20-1 NA CSATGLEAYNEQFF TGCAGTGCTACCGGACTGGAAGCCTACAATGAGCAGTTCTTC
TRBJ2-1 TRBD2 TRBV4-2 NA CASSPGVTAGTSGSYEQFF TGTGCCAGCAGCCCGGGTGTGACGGCCGGGACTAGCGGGAGTTATGAGCAGTTCTTC
TRBJ2-7 TRBD2 TRBV20-1 NA CSAREGLAGGPHSSYEQYF TGCAGTGCTAGGGAAGGACTAGCGGGGGGACCTCATTCCTCCTACGAGCAGTACTTC
TRBJ1-1 NA TRBV5-6 few CASSRDKEAFF TGTGCCAGCAGCCGCGACAAGGAAGCTTTCTTT